These 31 T cell receptor beta chains share one sample of origin, sequenced in a study of cytomegalovirus exposure and HLA in healthy donors. Libraries were prepared by immunoSEQ multiplex PCR; TCRdb keeps only in-frame clonotypes and omits some of them. This table has 110,000 or so clones, approximately 86% appearing once. Sequencing input: PBMCs. Source of these receptors: a young woman in good health and CMV-seronegative.

The gene calls are TRBV29-1 and TRBJ2-1, with 10 bases matching TRBD2. There are 15 residues in the CDR3. Trimming at V came to 0 bases and at J to 7 bases, leaving 6 bases not matched to a gene. Germline V gives CDR1 SQVTM, CDR2 ANQGSEA. The CDR3 nucleotides read TGCAGCGTTGAAGATCTAGCGGGGGCCTGGAATGAGCAGTTCTTC. Translated, it gives CSVEDLAGAWNEQFF.

The chain couples TRBV12-5 to TRBJ1-5; D call uncertain. Trimming pared 9 bases from V and 2 bases from J, leaving 20 bases between. Germline CDR1 reads LGHNT; CDR2 reads FRNRAP. The CDR3 has 16 residues. Here the CDR3 reads CASEYGGLGGNQPQHF. The CDR3 bases are TGTGCTAGCGAGTACGGAGGGCTGGGTGGCAATCAGCCCCAGCATTTT.

This rearrangement joins TRBV6-5 to TRBJ1-6, with 9 nucleotides matching TRBD1. Germline CDR1 MNHEY, CDR2 SVGAGI. The CDR3 runs 13 residues. V was clipped by 8 bases and J by 6 bases; unmatched bases: 2. CDR3 DNA sequence: TGTGCCAGCTCGGACAGGGGTAATTCACCCCTCCACTTT. It is translated as CASSDRGNSPLHF.

This chain uses TRBV5-6 with TRBJ1-2; tentatively, D is TRBD1 (6 bases). Deletions cut 4 bases from V and 2 bases from J, with 15 bases between. This CDR3 is 15 amino acids long. Germline CDR1 reads SGHDT; CDR2 reads YYEEEE. The CDR3 region has the DNA TGTGCCAGCAGCATCCCGATACAGGGAAACTATGGCTACACCTTC. Translation gives CASSIPIQGNYGYTF.

The rearrangement uses TRBV27 and TRBJ2-1; no clear D. V was pared by 5 bases and J by 0 bases, with 11 bases between. Germline-derived CDR1 and CDR2 are MNHEY and SMNVEV (reference sequence). The CDR3 contains 15 residues. CDR3 DNA sequence: TGTGCCAGCAGTCCCGGGTCCAGCTCCTACAATGAGCAGTTCTTC. Translating gives CASSPGSSSYNEQFF.

The chain couples TRBV5-1 to TRBJ2-6; D remains unclear. The CDR3 loop spans 16 amino acids. With 2 bases removed from V and 0 bases from J, the gap between germline ends came to 9 bases. Germline loops: CDR1 SGHRS, CDR2 YFSETQ. In DNA, the CDR3 is TGCGCCAGCAGCTTTAGCTTGAGCTCTGGGGCCAACGTCCTGACTTTC. Translating it yields CASSFSLSSGANVLTF.

The rearrangement links TRBV30 to TRBJ1-1; maybe TRBD1 (5 bases). The CDR3 is 17 amino acids. V was pared by 0 bases and J by 0 bases, with 17 bases between. Germline values: CDR1 GTSNPN, CDR2 SVGIG (reference sequence). CDR3 sequence reads: CAWSVPHRGGMNTEAFF. The CDR3 nucleotides are TGTGCCTGGAGTGTTCCCCATAGGGGTGGGATGAACACTGAAGCTTTCTTT.

This clone was seen a single time. The rearrangement uses TRBV7-2 and TRBJ1-1; D unclear. The germline CDR1 and CDR2 sequences are SGHTA and FQGNSA. This CDR3 region has 12 residues. V was shortened by 4 bases and J by 5 bases, with 8 bases between the two germline ends. The CDR3 DNA follows: TGTGCCAGCAGCTACCAAGAGACTGAAGCTTTCTTT. Its protein is CASSYQETEAFF.

The CDR3 DNA follows: TGTGCCAGTAGTGGCCTACAGGGAGATTCAGAAGCTTTCTTT. Translating it yields CASSGLQGDSEAFF. This chain uses TRBV19 with TRBJ1-1; possibly TRBD1 for D (6 bases). The V end lost 5 bases, the J end lost 8 bases, and 18 bases lay between the germline ends. Per germline, CDR1 LNHDA and CDR2 SQIVND (reference sequence). The CDR3 length is 14 residues.

The rearrangement joins TRBV28 to TRBJ1-1, with D perhaps matching TRBD1 (6 bases). Deletions cut 6 bases from V and 4 bases from J, with 9 bases between. CDR3 length: 12 amino acids. CDR1 and CDR2 from the germline V gene are MDHEN and SYDVKM. This CDR3 reads CASRQGRTEAFF. The CDR3 DNA is TGTGCCAGCAGACAGGGCCGCACTGAAGCTTTCTTT.

The chain has TRBV5-1 and TRBJ2-7; no clear D. The CDR3 is made up of 14 amino acids. Germline V gene data show CDR1 as SGHRS and CDR2 as YFSETQ. Between the trimmed V and J ends, which lost 0 bases and 2 bases, there was a span of 9 bases. CDR3 nucleotides: TGCGCCAGCAGCTTGGATGAGGCGGCCTACGAGCAGTACTTC. Encoded protein: CASSLDEAAYEQYF.

The chain combines TRBV9 with TRBJ1-1; unclear D gene. The V gene lost 0 bases and the J gene lost 7 bases, with 13 bases spanning the gap. The CDR3 totals 14 residues. Germline loops: CDR1 SGDLS, CDR2 YYNGEE. The CDR3 loop is CASSVATRVDEAFF. In DNA, the CDR3 is TGTGCCAGCAGCGTAGCTACTAGGGTTGATGAAGCTTTCTTT.

Worth noting for this clone: Other DNA sequences within the sample encode an identical CDR3. The chain links TRBV18 to TRBJ2-7; TRBD1 might be the D (6 bases). Trimming shortened V by 6 bases and J by 2 bases, and 11 bases separated the two germline ends. This CDR3 region has 13 residues. Germline V gene data show CDR1 as KGHSH and CDR2 as LQKENI. The CDR3: CASSPTGTYEQYF. In DNA form, the CDR3 reads TGTGCCAGCTCCCCGACAGGTACCTACGAGCAGTACTTC.

This chain joins TRBV30 and TRBJ1-4; D gene uncertain. CDR3 size: 15 residues. Germline-derived CDR1 and CDR2 are GTSNPN and SVGIG (reference sequence). V lost 5 bases to trimming and J lost 0 bases, with 13 bases between them. CDR3 coding DNA: TGTGCCTGGGAACCACTTTCCGCAACTAATGAAAAACTGTTTTTT. It yields the protein CAWEPLSATNEKLFF.

This chain links TRBV28 with TRBJ1-6, with D possibly matching TRBD1 (6 bases). The length of the CDR3 is 15 residues. Germline V gene lookup returns CDR1 MDHEN and CDR2 SYDVKM. Trimming left V 6 bases short and J 6 bases short, with 15 bases between. The CDR3 DNA sequence: TGTGCCAGCAGATTGCTTCAGGGGCGTAATTCACCCCTCCACTTT. This sequence encodes CASRLLQGRNSPLHF.

J is TRBJ2-3 and V is TRBV4-1, with 7 bases lining up with TRBD2. This CDR3 has 15 amino acids. Germline V gives CDR1 MGHRA, CDR2 YSYEKL. The junction had 3 bases not matched to a gene; V was cut back by 1 base and J by 2 bases. The CDR3 reads CASSQAGGSTDTQYF. The CDR3 nucleotides read TGCGCCAGCAGCCAAGCCGGGGGGTCCACAGATACGCAGTATTTT.

This clone was detected only once. The chain links TRBV14 to TRBJ2-3; D not resolved. The CDR3 totals 12 residues. Trimming shortened V by 1 base and J by 5 bases, and 4 bases separated the two germline ends. Germline V gene data show CDR1 as SGHDN and CDR2 as FVKESK. CDR3 sequence reads: CASSQVRDTQYF. The DNA of the CDR3 is TGTGCCAGCAGCCAAGTTCGAGATACGCAGTATTTT.

The rearrangement joins TRBV5-1 to TRBJ1-4; possible D gene TRBD1, 6 bases. Germline loops: CDR1 SGHRS, CDR2 YFSETQ. This CDR3 comprises 13 residues. V gave up 0 bases and J gave up 10 bases, with 10 bases separating them. The CDR3 DNA sequence: TGCGCCAGCAGCTTGGGGGGGCCTGGAAAACTGTTTTTT. This gives the protein CASSLGGPGKLFF.

The count of this clone is one. The V call is TRBV4-1, the J call TRBJ2-3; D gene ambiguous. Germline V gene lookup returns CDR1 MGHRA and CDR2 YSYEKL. The CDR3 consists of 13 residues. Trimming removed 1 base at V and 4 bases at J, with 6 bases between. The CDR3 sequence: CASSQGSADTQYF. Written as DNA, the CDR3 is TGCGCCAGCAGCCAAGGTTCCGCAGATACGCAGTATTTT.

The rearrangement links TRBV6-5 to TRBJ1-1; D possibly corresponds to TRBD1 (5 bases). CDR1 and CDR2 (germline): MNHEY, SVGAGI. This CDR3 has 15 residues. Trimming took 5 bases from V and 4 from J, leaving 17 bases between them. CDR3 amino acids: CASSRWGGGVTEAFF. The CDR3 DNA reads as TGTGCCAGCAGTAGGTGGGGGGGAGGGGTCACTGAAGCTTTCTTT.

The J gene is TRBJ2-3, the V gene TRBV7-3, with a weak D call TRBD1 (6 bases). CDR3 length: 15 residues. V was shortened by 2 bases and J by 1 base, with 10 bases between the two germline ends. CDR1 SGHTA and CDR2 FQGTGA come from the germline V gene. This chain's CDR3 is CASSLGAGGTDTQYF. The CDR3 nucleotides are TGTGCCAGCAGCTTAGGGGCAGGGGGCACAGATACGCAGTATTTT.

The chain recombines TRBV9 with TRBJ1-1; possible D gene TRBD1, 5 bases. The CDR3 consists of 15 residues. The germline CDR1 and CDR2 sequences are SGDLS and YYNGEE. Between the trimmed V and J ends, which lost 3 bases and 0 bases, there was a span of 12 bases. The CDR3: CASSEGGAMNTEAFF. The CDR3 DNA reads TGTGCCAGCAGCGAGGGTGGGGCTATGAACACTGAAGCTTTCTTT.

The chain carries TRBV10-2 and TRBJ2-2; possibly TRBD1 for D (6 bases). V was clipped by 3 bases and J by 3 bases, with 8 bases between them. There are 14 residues in the CDR3. The germline gives CDR1 WSHSY, CDR2 SAAADI. CDR3 coding DNA: TGCGCCAGCAGTGATCAGGGGTACACCGGGGAGCTGTTTTTT. It specifies CASSDQGYTGELFF.

Points on this clone: The junction departs from germline at one end; a sequencing error may be responsible. The chain couples TRBV6-5 to TRBJ2-7, with 9 bases that match TRBD1. Looked up from germline, CDR1 is MNHEY and CDR2 is SVGAGI. This CDR3 comprises 15 residues. The CDR3 here is CTSSVPGTGLYEQYF. As DNA, the CDR3 is TGTACCAGCAGTGTTCCCGGGACAGGGCTCTACGAGCAGTACTTC.

The chain has TRBV28 and TRBJ1-2, with TRBD1 identical over 7 bases. CDR3 length: 11 amino acids. CDR1 MDHEN and CDR2 SYDVKM come from the germline V gene. With 5 bases clipped from V and 8 bases from J, the junction kept 2 bases outside the gene matches. The CDR3 DNA is TGTGCCAGCAGTCAGGGGGGAGGCTACACCTTC. It is translated as CASSQGGGYTF.

J is TRBJ2-1 and V is TRBV7-3; TRBD1 agrees at 9 bases. V was pared by 1 base and J by 1 base, with 17 bases of the junction left unmatched. Germline CDR1 reads SGHTA; CDR2 reads FQGTGA. This CDR3 comprises 21 residues. The CDR3 DNA reads as TGTGCCAGCAGCTTAAGTCGGACAGGGGTCTTCGATTATCCTTCCTACAATGAGCAGTTCTTC. Translated, it gives CASSLSRTGVFDYPSYNEQFF. Variable domain in full (rest from reference TRBV7-3 and TRBJ2-1): GAGVSQTPSNKVTEKGKYVELRCDPISGHTALYWYRQSLGQGPEFLIYFQGTGAADDSGLPNDRFFAVRPEGSVSTLKIQRTERGDSAVYLCASSLSRTGVFDYPSYNEQFFGPGTRLTVL.

This chain joins TRBV5-6 and TRBJ2-2, with 7 bases identical to TRBD1. The J segment lost 3 bases and the V segment lost 0 bases, leaving 2 bases of the junction unmatched. The CDR3 totals 15 residues. CDR1 is SGHDT and CDR2 is YYEEEE in the germline V gene. The CDR3 loop is CASSLGTGDTGELFF. CDR3 bases: TGTGCCAGCAGCTTGGGCACAGGGGACACCGGGGAGCTGTTTTTT.

The chain uses TRBV4-1 and TRBJ1-4; 9 bases map to TRBD1. V was pared by 0 bases and J by 4 bases, with 6 bases of the junction left unmatched. The germline gives CDR1 MGHRA, CDR2 YSYEKL. This CDR3 comprises 17 residues. Here the CDR3 DNA reads TGCGCCAGCAGCCAAGAGAGGACAGGGGATATTAATGAAAAACTGTTTTTT. This encodes CASSQERTGDINEKLFF.

The J gene is TRBJ2-3, the V gene TRBV13; 8 bases match TRBD2. V trimming: 3 bases; J trimming: 5 bases; junction bases outside the gene matches: 10. The CDR3 is made up of 16 amino acids. The germline gives CDR1 PRHDT, CDR2 FYEKMQ (reference sequence). CDR3 region: CASSFPSGGPEDTQYF. The CDR3 nucleotides are TGTGCCAGCAGCTTCCCATCGGGGGGGCCTGAAGATACGCAGTATTTT. The full variable domain, with the rest looked up from reference TRBV13 and TRBJ2-3, is AAGVIQSPRHLIKEKRETATLKCYPIPRHDTVYWYQQGPGQDPQFLISFYEKMQSDKGSIPDRFSAQQFSDYHSELNMSSLELGDSALYFCASSFPSGGPEDTQYFGPGTRLTVL.

The V gene is TRBV2, the J gene TRBJ1-1; perhaps TRBD1 as D (5 bases). CDR1 is SNHLY, CDR2 FYNNEI, per germline. V was trimmed by 8 bases and J by 5 bases, leaving 12 bases between them. The CDR3 loop spans 12 amino acids. This CDR3 is CASLLAGTEAFF. CDR3 bases: TGTGCCAGCCTGTTGGCAGGGACTGAAGCTTTCTTT.

The chain is built from TRBV30 and TRBJ1-3, with D possibly matching TRBD1 (6 bases). The V end lost 2 bases, the J end lost 8 bases, and 19 bases lay between the germline ends. There are 15 residues in the CDR3. Germline V gives CDR1 GTSNPN, CDR2 SVGIG (reference sequence). The CDR3: CAWSRLDSSRDTIYF. The CDR3 nucleotides read TGTGCCTGGAGTCGACTGGACAGTAGTCGGGACACCATATATTTT.